Listed here are 11 T cell receptor beta chains from one sample, sequenced in a study of blood T cell repertoires in COVID-19 (dated by TCRdb to about 2020). Libraries were built with the immunoSEQ multiplex PCR assay. TCRdb stores this immuneACCESS table with in-frame sequences only. Part of the clones is absent; in the studies checked, under half of the shortfall reflects unresolved V genes, and no reason is known for the rest. This sample is represented by about 56,000 clones; roughly 84% of them were singletons. Together, the top ten hold about 16% of the sample. What was sequenced was peripheral blood. The receptors originated from a man in his 60s with COVID-19, enrolled during active disease.

The J gene is TRBJ1-2, the V gene TRBV12-3 or TRBV12-4, with D perhaps matching TRBD1 (6 bases). The CDR3 sequence is 13 residues long. The V end was cut by 3 bases, the J end by 4 bases, with 9 bases between. CDR3: CASSLDSPYGYTF. CDR3 nucleotide sequence: TGTGCCAGCAGTTTGGACAGCCCCTATGGCTACACCTTC.

The chain employs TRBV18 and TRBJ1-1; 7 nucleotides line up with TRBD1. The CDR3 runs to 15 residues. Per germline, CDR1 KGHSH and CDR2 LQKENI. The ends lost 4 bases at V and 2 bases at J; junction bases unmatched: 7. This CDR3 reads CASSLGTESNTEAFF. CDR3 DNA sequence: TGTGCCAGCTCACTGGGGACAGAATCTAACACTGAAGCTTTCTTT.

The V call is TRBV3-1 (or the pseudogene TRBV3-2), the J call TRBJ2-1; D might be TRBD1 (5 bases). Per germline, CDR1 LGHDT and CDR2 YNNKEL (reference sequence). The CDR3 covers 15 residues. Deletions cut 0 bases from V and 7 bases from J, with 13 bases between. The CDR3 protein is CASSQEGYRTNEQFF. For the CDR3, the DNA is TGTGCCAGCAGCCAAGAAGGGTACAGGACGAATGAGCAGTTCTTC.

V usage is TRBV7-9 and J usage is TRBJ1-5, with TRBD1 as a possible D gene (5 bases). Per germline, CDR1 SEHNR and CDR2 FQNEAQ (reference sequence). The CDR3 sequence is 15 residues long. The V gene lost 1 base and the J gene lost 2 bases, with 9 bases spanning the gap. The chain's CDR3 is CASSLGGAGNQPQHF. DNA for the CDR3: TGTGCCAGCAGCTTAGGTGGGGCGGGCAATCAGCCCCAGCATTTT.

This clone was picked up one time. The genes are TRBV19 and TRBJ1-5; maybe TRBD1 (6 bases). Trimming pared 3 bases from V and 6 bases from J, leaving 18 bases between. CDR3 size: 16 residues. Germline assignment: CDR1 LNHDA and CDR2 SQIVND (reference sequence). CDR3 sequence (DNA): TGTGCCAGTAGTATTGTACAGGGAGTGGTGGTTCAGCCCCAGCATTTT. This encodes CASSIVQGVVVQPQHF.

CDR3 in amino acids: CASSHGTSGGAGWYF. The CDR3 DNA is TGTGCCAGCAGCCATGGGACTAGCGGGGGGGCTGGATGGTACTTC. The chain joins TRBV3-1 (or the pseudogene TRBV3-2) to TRBJ2-4; 16 bases line up with TRBD2. The CDR3 runs to 15 residues. The trim removed 3 bases at V and 15 bases at J, leaving 8 bases unmatched. CDR1 is LGHDT, CDR2 YNNKEL, per germline (reference sequence).

This chain joins TRBV18 and TRBJ1-5; D is unresolved. This CDR3 is built from 13 residues. The germline V and J ends were trimmed by 3 bases and 7 bases, with 10 bases remaining between them. Per the germline V gene, CDR1 is KGHSH and CDR2 is LQKENI. The CDR3 spells CASSPSQEQPQHF. The CDR3 DNA is TGTGCCAGCTCACCCTCTCAGGAACAGCCCCAGCATTTT.

The CDR3: CASSLNSGGDSGYTF. In nucleotides, the CDR3 is TGTGCCAGCAGCTTAAATTCAGGGGGCGATAGTGGCTACACCTTC. The genes are TRBV7-3 and TRBJ1-2, with 8 nucleotides matching TRBD1. The CDR3 has 15 amino acids. V was clipped by 1 base and J by 7 bases; unmatched bases: 8. The germline CDR1 and CDR2 sequences are SGHTA and FQGTGA.

This chain connects TRBV3-1 (or the pseudogene TRBV3-2) to TRBJ2-7; 8 bases are shared with TRBD1. Per the germline V gene, CDR1 is LGHDT and CDR2 is YNNKEL (reference sequence). The CDR3 runs to 14 residues. After removal of 3 bases from V and 9 bases from J, the junction contained 10 bases not matched to a gene. This CDR3 reads CASSQGGQADTQYF. In nucleotides, the CDR3 is TGTGCCAGCAGCCAGGGGGGACAGGCCGACACGCAGTACTTC.

The chain carries TRBV11-2 and TRBJ2-6; 9 bases are shared with TRBD1. From germline, CDR1 is SGHAT and CDR2 FQNNGV. J gave up 4 bases and V 0 bases, and 10 bases lay outside the gene matches. This CDR3 spans 19 amino acids. The CDR3: CASSLDRGTGLIGANVLTF. The DNA of the CDR3 is TGTGCCAGCAGCTTAGATCGCGGGACAGGGCTAATAGGGGCCAACGTCCTGACTTTC.

The genes are TRBV30 and TRBJ1-5; TRBD1 is a possible D gene (6 bases). This CDR3 is 16 amino acids long. Trimming stripped 1 base from V and 6 bases from J, with 19 bases between. The germline V gene has CDR1 GTSNPN and CDR2 SVGIG (reference sequence). The DNA of the CDR3 is TGTGCCTGGAGTGGGGTTCCAGGGGCTTTAGGTCAGCCCCAGCATTTT. It codes for CAWSGVPGALGQPQHF.